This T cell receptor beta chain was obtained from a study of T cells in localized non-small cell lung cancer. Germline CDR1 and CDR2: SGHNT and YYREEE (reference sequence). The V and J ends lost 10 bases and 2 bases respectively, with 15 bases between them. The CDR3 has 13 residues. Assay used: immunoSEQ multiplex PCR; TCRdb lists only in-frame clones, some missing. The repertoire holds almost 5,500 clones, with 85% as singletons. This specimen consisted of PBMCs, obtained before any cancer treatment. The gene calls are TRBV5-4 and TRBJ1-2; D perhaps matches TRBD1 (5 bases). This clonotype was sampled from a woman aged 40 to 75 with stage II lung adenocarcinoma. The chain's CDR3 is CAGRPDMNYGYTF. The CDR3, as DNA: TGTGCCGGAAGGCCGGACATGAACTATGGCTACACCTTC.